The present TCR beta chain was sequenced within a study of blood T cells in healthy people across ages. The CDR3 consists of 13 residues. V was pared by 4 bases and J by 2 bases, with 8 bases between. CDR1 ENHRY and CDR2 SYGVKD come from the germline V gene. At least 6 micrograms of total RNA were extracted per sample. A sample-barcoded 5' primer and a J-beta primer mix were used in a second PCR of about 6 to 12 cycles. TCRdb reanalysed the 5' RACE reads using MiXCR and keeps one entry per CDR3 protein. This sample yields around 820,000 distinct CDR3 sequences, of which roughly 25% are seen a single time; roughly 3.5% belongs to the top ten. These same records also appear under a second study, on T cells of mothers and their children. That paper adds: RNA that had been extracted went wholly into cDNA synthesis, at roughly 1.5 ug per 15 ul. Per child, around 3 million TCR beta CDR3 reads were obtained, against over 9 million per mother.

The sequence derives from a boy younger than 18 in good health. The sequenced sample was blood. The chain has TRBV10-3 and TRBJ2-5; D is possibly TRBD2 (6 bases). Written as DNA, the CDR3 is TGTGCCATCAGTGCCGGGGGACAAGAGACCCAGTACTTC. It yields the protein CAISAGGQETQYF.